This T cell receptor beta chain was profiled in a study of T-cell memory formation after mild COVID-19 (TCRdb year 2021). With respect to the entire study: Most TCR sequence clusters were specific to one of the two donors. Two young, previously healthy adult volunteers, one female and one male, were included in the cohort. T-cell clones expanding and contracting after mild COVID-19 in a couple of donors were tracked by longitudinal TCRalpha and TCRbeta repertoire sequencing. Findings and caveats that apply to the study as a whole: The detection of some responding clones in pre-infection memory suggests that pre-existing cross-reactive memory T cells joined the SARS-CoV-2 response. Balanced CD4/CD8 phenotypes were observed for clones contracting from day 15 to 85, whereas a bias towards CD4+ was observed for a second wave of clones expanding from day 15 to 37. The second-wave clones that peaked on day 37 were not confirmed to be SARS-CoV-2 specific. Contracting CD4+ clones were located mainly in the CM and EM memory subsets, whereas CD8+ clones were found to be enriched in EMRA. Only a couple of mild cases were covered by the study, and larger cohorts that include severe cases with pre-infection samples were considered necessary.

The sample was run on an Illumina NovaSeq 6000. TCRalpha and TCRbeta cDNA libraries were built by 5'RACE with constant-segment primers, adding sample barcodes and unique molecular identifiers. Trizol reagent was used to extract RNA from every sample. Amplification of the libraries took two PCR steps, and the second step added a second sample barcode plus Illumina TruSeq adapters. The libraries were sequenced on an Illumina NovaSeq using 2 x 150 bp paired-end reads. From the authors' description of their analysis: The reads were demultiplexed and collapsed into UMI-guided consensus sequences using migec v1.2.7. With mixcr v2.1.11, UMI consensuses were aligned to TRA and TRB V and J templates and assembled into clonotypes. Expanded or contracted clonotypes were those called significant by both edgeR and NoisET, with noise models trained on biological replicates. For edgeR calls, the thresholds were a false discovery rate-adjusted p below 0.01 and a log2 fold-change of 1. As an exploratory analysis of dynamics, max-normalized trajectories of the 1000 most abundant clonotypes were examined by PCA with hierarchical clustering. Separately sequenced CD4+ and CD8+ repertoires were used to assign a CD4 or CD8 phenotype to each responding clone. TCRdb reran the public reads through fastp at Q25 and MiXCR, keeping productive beta chains. Each record represents a unique CDR3 protein, reported with the most common genes and DNA among its rows. TCRdb, rather than the study authors, made the V and J calls. This sample has some 340,000 distinct CDR3 sequences in its table, and under 15% of those were observed once. About a fifth of the sample goes to the ten largest clones.

Ficoll-Paque density gradient centrifugation was the method used to isolate PBMCs. A remark on this clonotype: Which antigen it targets is not known. Per-base quality was not reported, and no clone a single base away is much larger than it.

Cut back by 8 bases and 2 bases, the V and J ends lie 12 bases apart. The CDR1 and CDR2 encoded by the germline V gene are SGHTA and FQGNSA. The CDR3, from cysteine to phenylalanine, totals 14 residues. This entry keeps only the CDR3 DNA: 42 bases, framed from base 1. Source material: PBMCs or a T cell subset sorted from them (not recorded which). This TCR derives from a man between 18 and 29 years old who had mild COVID-19 (a few samples of this study predate the infection). The sample titles of this study are shuffled in the database, so cell type and time point are left out; the donor was told from shared clones. The chain links TRBV7-2 with TRBJ2-2; TRBD2 is possibly the D segment (6 matching bases). Read as DNA, the sequence is TGTGCCAGCCAGTGGGGGGATAACACCGGGGAGCTGTTTTTT. It translates to CASQWGDNTGELFF.